Below are 20 T cell receptor beta chains sequenced from a single sample in a study of spatial heterogeneity in lung cancer. Sample time point: blood at routine non-recurrence follow-up after resection. Material for sequencing was whole RNA from tumor, nontumor lung or frozen PBMC, left unsorted. Each CDR3 protein is one row after TCRdb ran MiXCR on the 5' RACE reads. The sample lists approximately 50,000 distinct CDR3 sequences, around 7.7% occurring once. Sequencing used PBMCs, obtained at follow-up. These receptors came from a female donor with early-stage non-small cell lung cancer.

V and J are TRBV18 and TRBJ1-1; TRBD1 agrees at 7 bases. The length of the CDR3 is 16 residues. CDR1 is KGHSH, CDR2 LQKENI, per germline. Losses at the gene ends were 6 bases for V and 0 bases for J; bases not matched to a gene: 10. The CDR3 protein is CASSRQGAGMNTEAFF. The CDR3 bases are TGTGCCAGCTCCCGACAGGGCGCGGGGATGAACACTGAAGCTTTCTTT.

This clonotype was detected many times. For the CDR3, the DNA is TGTGCCAGCAGCCCTCTCGACGCTAGCGGAACCTACGAGCAGTACTTC. The encoded protein is CASSPLDASGTYEQYF. The chain is built from TRBV14 and TRBJ2-7; 7 bases line up with TRBD2. V trimming: 4 bases; J trimming: 2 bases; junction bases outside the gene matches: 11. Per the germline V gene, CDR1 is SGHDN and CDR2 is FVKESK. The CDR3 consists of 16 residues.

V gene TRBV3-1 combines with J gene TRBJ1-6; no definite D call. V was trimmed by 3 bases and J by 0 bases, leaving 6 bases between them. The CDR3 covers 15 residues. Germline assignment: CDR1 LGHDT and CDR2 YNNKEL (reference sequence). This CDR3 reads CASSQEVSYNSPLHF. Here the CDR3 DNA reads TGTGCCAGCAGCCAGGAGGTCTCCTATAATTCACCCCTCCACTTT.

The table lists this clonotype with many counts. This chain uses TRBV7-9 with TRBJ2-1, with D perhaps TRBD1 (5 bases). The V end lost 0 bases, the J end lost 7 bases, and 16 bases lay between the germline ends. Per germline, CDR1 SEHNR and CDR2 FQNEAQ (reference sequence). This CDR3 has 16 amino acids. In nucleotides, the CDR3 is TGTGCCAGCAGCTTAGCACGTACCCCGCCAGGGAATGAGCAGTTCTTC. It yields the protein CASSLARTPPGNEQFF.

This clonotype was recorded many times. The chain recombines TRBV7-2 with TRBJ2-1; D is undetermined. The CDR3 is 17 residues long. The ends were cut back, 4 bases at V and 0 bases at J, with 16 bases in the middle. CDR1 and CDR2 (germline): SGHTA, FQGNSA. The CDR3: CASSSLGDRSSYNEQFF. The CDR3 bases are TGTGCCAGCAGCTCCCTAGGAGACCGGAGCTCCTACAATGAGCAGTTCTTC.

This clonotype was found a few times. The rearrangement joins TRBV11-2 to TRBJ1-1; 8 bases map to TRBD1. This CDR3 comprises 14 residues. Germline V CDR1 and CDR2: SGHAT, FQNNGV. V lost 1 base to trimming and J lost 5 bases; unmatched junction nucleotides: 3. The CDR3 nucleotides read TGTGCCAGCAGCTTAGTCAGGGGGCGGACTGAAGCTTTCTTT. This translates into CASSLVRGRTEAFF.

About this clonotype: At one end, the junction sequence differs from germline, possibly due to a read error. The rearrangement links TRBV4-1 to TRBJ2-7, with D maybe TRBD2 (5 bases). Germline V gives CDR1 MGHRA, CDR2 YSYEKL. The CDR3 has 14 amino acids. The CDR3, as DNA: TGCGCCAGCAGCCCGGCCTGGGGAGCCTACGTGCAGTACTTC. It translates to CASSPAWGAYVQYF.

The chain recombines TRBV12-3 or TRBV12-4 with TRBJ1-1; D unresolved. V lost 2 bases and J 7 bases, leaving 11 bases between the germline ends. The CDR3 runs 13 residues. The CDR3 DNA sequence: TGTGCCAGCAGTTTATGGGGTCGAGGTGAAGCTTTCTTT. Residues: CASSLWGRGEAFF.

V gene TRBV4-2 combines with J gene TRBJ2-3, with D possibly TRBD2 on 7 matching bases. V dropped 3 bases and J dropped 2 bases, with 18 bases sitting between them. The CDR3 totals 17 residues. Germline V lookup: CDR1 LGHNA, CDR2 YNFKEQ. CDR3 bases: TGTGCCAGCAGCCAGCTTCTCGGGGGGCAATACACAGATACGCAGTATTTT. It yields the protein CASSQLLGGQYTDTQYF.

This clonotype has a count of ten or more. CDR3 bases: TGTGCCAGCAGTCCCGCAGGGATCTCTGGAAACACCATATATTTT. It specifies CASSPAGISGNTIYF. The chain joins TRBV12-3 or TRBV12-4 to TRBJ1-3; possibly TRBD1 for D (5 bases). CDR3 length: 15 residues. V was pared by 5 bases and J by 0 bases, with 11 bases between.

This clonotype occurred many times. V and J are TRBV10-3 and TRBJ1-1; D ambiguous. CDR3 length: 14 residues. Germline-derived CDR1 and CDR2 are ENHRY and SYGVKD. V gave up 0 bases and J gave up 11 bases, with 16 bases separating them. CDR3 sequence reads: CAISESVGYGVAFF. As DNA, the CDR3 is TGTGCCATCAGTGAGTCGGTGGGCTACGGGGTGGCTTTCTTT.

Many counts were recorded for this clonotype. The rearrangement links TRBV11-2 to TRBJ2-3; 13 positions agree with TRBD2. This CDR3 has 16 residues. The germline gives CDR1 SGHAT, CDR2 FQNNGV. With 4 bases clipped from V and 6 bases from J, the junction kept 7 bases outside the gene matches. CDR3 amino acids: CASSYTSGGASDTQYF. For the CDR3, the DNA is TGTGCCAGCAGCTATACTAGCGGGGGGGCAAGCGATACGCAGTATTTT.

This clonotype was recorded at least ten times. This sequence joins TRBV3-1 and TRBJ2-1; 9 bases agree with TRBD2. Germline CDR1 and CDR2: LGHDT and YNNKEL (reference sequence). Losses at the gene ends were 4 bases for V and 3 bases for J; bases not matched to a gene: 1. The CDR3 spans 14 residues. The CDR3 reads CASSLAGVYNEQFF. As DNA, the CDR3 is TGTGCCAGCAGCCTAGCGGGGGTCTACAATGAGCAGTTCTTC.

The CDR3 coding sequence is TGCAGTGCTAGAGACAAGACCTACGAGCAGTACTTC. Translating it yields CSARDKTYEQYF. The chain couples TRBV20-1 to TRBJ2-7; D uncertain. Trimming cost V 0 bases and J 2 bases, with 5 bases left between them. The CDR3 is made up of 12 amino acids. Germline V gene lookup returns CDR1 DFQATT and CDR2 SNEGSKA (reference sequence).

This clonotype was observed many times. The genes are TRBV28 and TRBJ1-6; D not resolved. In germline, CDR1 is MDHEN, CDR2 SYDVKM. This CDR3 has 12 amino acids. The V gene lost 2 bases and the J gene lost 7 bases, with 3 bases spanning the gap. The CDR3 spells CASSLKNSPLHF. CDR3 DNA: TGTGCCAGCAGTTTAAAGAATTCACCCCTCCACTTT.

This clonotype was recorded a few times. The chain employs TRBV19 and TRBJ2-5; no reliable D call. The germline gives CDR1 LNHDA, CDR2 SQIVND (reference sequence). The CDR3 sequence is 12 residues long. Trimming took off 8 bases at V and 5 bases at J, with 12 bases between the two ends. The CDR3 region has the DNA TGTGCCAGTGAGGACGGCCGGGAGACCCAGTACTTC. Its protein is CASEDGRETQYF.

Comment on this clonotype: This CDR3 fails to terminate in the conserved phenylalanine or tryptophan, so it likely reflects a read error. The rearrangement links TRBV7-2 to TRBJ1-4, with a tentative D call TRBD1 (5 bases). Looked up from germline, CDR1 is SGHTA and CDR2 is FQGNSA. The CDR3 spans 13 residues. The ends were cut back, 1 base at V and 11 bases at J, with 11 bases in the middle. CDR3 sequence (DNA): TGTGCCAGCAGCTTAGACGGGGGTTTTAAACTGTTTCTT. It translates to CASSLDGGFKLFL.

This clonotype has a count of ten or more. This chain connects TRBV7-2 to TRBJ1-1; D gene ambiguous. The V gene lost 10 bases and the J gene lost 3 bases, with 12 bases spanning the gap. CDR3 length: 12 amino acids. Germline V gene sequence: CDR1 SGHTA, CDR2 FQGNSA. CDR3 residues: CAMRAHDTEAFF. The CDR3 nucleotides are TGTGCCATGCGGGCCCACGACACTGAAGCTTTCTTT.

This clonotype was seen repeatedly, ten times or more. The genes are TRBV6-6 and TRBJ2-3, with D perhaps matching TRBD2 (5 bases). The germline gives CDR1 MNHNY, CDR2 SVGAGI (reference sequence). This CDR3 spans 14 amino acids. V gave up 0 bases and J gave up 3 bases, with 7 bases separating them. The CDR3 DNA follows: TGTGCCAGCAGTTACTCGCGGGTTACAGATACGCAGTATTTT. It yields the protein CASSYSRVTDTQYF.

This clonotype appeared a few times. The chain carries TRBV5-1 and TRBJ1-6; 10 nucleotides agree with TRBD1. Germline CDR1 SGHRS, CDR2 YFSETQ. With 4 bases clipped from V and 10 bases from J, the junction kept 5 bases outside the gene matches. CDR3 length: 14 amino acids. DNA of the CDR3: TGCGCCAGCAGCCAGGGACAGGGGCCATCACCCCTCCACTTT. It encodes CASSQGQGPSPLHF.